These 10 T cell receptor beta chains came from one sample sequenced in a study of blood T cell repertoires in COVID-19. Sequencing was performed with immunoSEQ multiplex PCR; in TCRdb, only in-frame clones are kept and a portion is missing. The sample lists 88,000 or so clones; 65% to 90% were seen once. Specimen: peripheral blood. The source is a man aged 60 to 69 with acute or convalescent COVID-19.

Written as DNA, the CDR3 is TGTGCCTGGAGTGTAGGGGGAGATACGCAGTATTTT. Translating gives CAWSVGGDTQYF. The chain is built from TRBV30 and TRBJ2-3, with TRBD1 as a possible D gene (6 bases). Trimming removed 0 bases at V and 5 bases at J, with 6 bases between. Germline V gives CDR1 GTSNPN, CDR2 SVGIG (reference sequence). The CDR3 covers 12 residues.

The chain couples TRBV4-3 to TRBJ1-2; perhaps TRBD1 as D (5 bases). The germline gives CDR1 LGHNA, CDR2 YSLEER. V gave up 2 bases and J gave up 3 bases, with 13 bases separating them. This CDR3 contains 15 residues. The CDR3 nucleotides are TGCGCCAGCAGCCAACTCAACAGGCAGGACTATGGCTACACCTTC. Its protein product is CASSQLNRQDYGYTF.

This rearrangement joins TRBV29-1 to TRBJ1-4; 12 bases agree with TRBD1. Trimming removed 7 bases from V and 7 bases from J; junction bases left unmatched: 7. Germline values: CDR1 SQVTM, CDR2 ANQGSEA. The CDR3 loop spans 14 amino acids. The CDR3 nucleotides are TGCAGCGGATCCGGGACAGGGGGCGGTGAAAAACTGTTTTTT. It codes for CSGSGTGGGEKLFF.

The chain couples TRBV15 to TRBJ1-4, with 9 bases lining up with TRBD1. Germline lookup yields CDR1 LNHNV and CDR2 YYDKDF (reference sequence). This CDR3 comprises 15 residues. V shed 5 bases and J 4 bases; nucleotides not matched to a gene: 5. CDR3 region: CATSARQGVNEKLFF. The CDR3 nucleotides read TGTGCCACCAGCGCCAGACAGGGGGTTAATGAAAAACTGTTTTTT. The full variable domain, in which reference TRBV15 and TRBJ1-4 provide the parts outside the CDR3, is DAMVIQNPRYQVTQFGKPVTLSCSQTLNHNVMYWYQQKSSQAPKLLFHYYDKDFNNEADTPDNFQSRRPNTSFCFLDIRSPGLGDTAMYLCATSARQGVNEKLFFGSGTQLSVL.

CDR3 bases: TGTGCCAGCAGCCAAGATCGTACCACTAACGATGAGCAGTTCTTC. Translation gives CASSQDRTTNDEQFF. V is TRBV14 and J is TRBJ2-1; D gene unclear. V lost 0 bases and J 8 bases, leaving 14 bases between the germline ends. The CDR3 extends over 15 amino acids. Germline-derived CDR1 and CDR2 are SGHDN and FVKESK.

The V and J genes are TRBV6-5 and TRBJ1-1, with 11 bases fitting TRBD1. V lost 4 bases to trimming and J lost 4 bases; unmatched junction nucleotides: 2. Germline V lookup: CDR1 MNHEY, CDR2 SVGAGI. The CDR3 contains 14 residues. CDR3 nucleotide sequence: TGTGCCAGCAGTTCCGGACAGGGGGCCACTGAAGCTTTCTTT. Its protein is CASSSGQGATEAFF.

The chain has TRBV21-1 and TRBJ2-1; the table gives TRBD2 as D, unverified against the DNA. TRBV21-1 has pseudogene status. The CDR3 is 16 amino acids. This CDR3 reads CASSNRCRGNYNEQFF. The CDR3 DNA is TGTGCCAGCAGCAATCGGTGCCGGGGTAATTACAATGAGCAGTTCTTC.

This sequence joins TRBV6-6 and TRBJ2-7, with a weak D call TRBD1 (5 bases). The germline CDR1 and CDR2 sequences are MNHNY and SVGAGI (reference sequence). V lost 7 bases, J lost 7 bases, and 17 bases lay in between. The CDR3 contains 13 residues. In DNA, the CDR3 is TGTGCCAGCAAGATAAAAACAGCAGGGGAGCAGTACTTC. Translating it yields CASKIKTAGEQYF.

This chain uses TRBV6-5 with TRBJ2-5; TRBD2 might be the D (6 bases). Germline assignment: CDR1 MNHEY and CDR2 SVGAGI. Trimming removed 7 bases from V and 2 bases from J, with 17 bases in between. The CDR3 runs to 15 residues. CDR3 nucleotides: TGTGCCAGCAATAGAGGGACTGGGGCACAAGAGACCCAGTACTTC. Translating gives CASNRGTGAQETQYF.

V is TRBV28 and J is TRBJ2-1; tentative D call: TRBD2 (5 bases). This CDR3 region has 19 residues. The V gene lost 6 bases and the J gene lost 5 bases, with 29 bases spanning the gap. The germline CDR1 and CDR2 sequences are MDHEN and SYDVKM. The CDR3 loop is CASSRYDFGYGVGDNEQFF. CDR3 nucleotide sequence: TGTGCCAGCAGCCGTTATGACTTCGGTTACGGGGTTGGCGACAATGAGCAGTTCTTC.